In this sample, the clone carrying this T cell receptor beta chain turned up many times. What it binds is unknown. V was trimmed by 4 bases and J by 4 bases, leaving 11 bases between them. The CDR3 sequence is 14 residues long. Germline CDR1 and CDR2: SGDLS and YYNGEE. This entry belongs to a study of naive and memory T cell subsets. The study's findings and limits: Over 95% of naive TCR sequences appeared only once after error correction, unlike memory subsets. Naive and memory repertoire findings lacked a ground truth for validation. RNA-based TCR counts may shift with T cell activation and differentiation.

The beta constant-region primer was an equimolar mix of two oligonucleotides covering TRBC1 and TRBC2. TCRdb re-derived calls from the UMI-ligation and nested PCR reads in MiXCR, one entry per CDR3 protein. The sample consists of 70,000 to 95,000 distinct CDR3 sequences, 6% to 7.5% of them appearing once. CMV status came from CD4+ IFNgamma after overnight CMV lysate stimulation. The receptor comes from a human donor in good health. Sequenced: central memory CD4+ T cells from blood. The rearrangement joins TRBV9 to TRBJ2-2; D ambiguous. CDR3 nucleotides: TGTGCCAGCAGCACACACTTTAGCACCGGGGAGCTGTTTTTT. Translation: CASSTHFSTGELFF. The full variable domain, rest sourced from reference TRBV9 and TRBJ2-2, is DSGVTQTPKHLITATGQRVTLRCSPRSGDLSVYWYQQSLDQGLQFLIQYYNGEERAKGNILERFSAQQFPDLHSELNLSSLELGDSALYFCASSTHFSTGELFFGEGSRLTVL.